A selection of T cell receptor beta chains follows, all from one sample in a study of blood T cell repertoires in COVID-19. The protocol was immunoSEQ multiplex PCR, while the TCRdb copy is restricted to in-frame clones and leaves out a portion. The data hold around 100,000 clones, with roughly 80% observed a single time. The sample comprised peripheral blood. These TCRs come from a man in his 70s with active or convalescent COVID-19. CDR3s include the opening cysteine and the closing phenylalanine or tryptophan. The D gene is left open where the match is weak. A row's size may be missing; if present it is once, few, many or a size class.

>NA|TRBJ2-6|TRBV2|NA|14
TGTGCCAGCACCGAACGGGCTGGGGCCAACGTCCTGACTTTC
CASTERAGANVLTF
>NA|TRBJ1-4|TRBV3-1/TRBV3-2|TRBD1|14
TGTGCCAGCAGCACACAGGGGGCGGGGGAAAAACTGTTTTTT
CASSTQGAGEKLFF
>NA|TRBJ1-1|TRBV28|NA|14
TGTGCCAGCAGCCTTACGGGACTCTACACTGAAGCTTTCTTT
CASSLTGLYTEAFF
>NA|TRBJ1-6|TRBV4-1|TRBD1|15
TGCGCCAGCAGCCCCAGTGCAGGGGGCGAATCACCCCTCCACTTT
CASSPSAGGESPLHF
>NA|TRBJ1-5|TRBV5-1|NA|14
TGCGCCAGCAGACCCGACAGCGTTAATCAGCCCCAGCATTTT
CASRPDSVNQPQHF
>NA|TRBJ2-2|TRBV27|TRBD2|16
TGTGCCAGCAGACTCGCGGGGGGGCTGGAAACCGGGGAGCTGTTTTTT
CASRLAGGLETGELFF
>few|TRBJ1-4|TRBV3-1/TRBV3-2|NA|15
TGTGCCAGCAGCCAAGTGGAGGGGAAGGGAGAAAAACTGTTTTTT
CASSQVEGKGEKLFF
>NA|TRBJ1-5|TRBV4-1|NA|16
TGCGCCAGCAGCGAGACCGGGACAACTAGCAATCAGCCCCAGCATTTT
CASSETGTTSNQPQHF
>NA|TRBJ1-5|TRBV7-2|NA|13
TGTGCCAGCAGCCCGTACAGAGATCAGCCCCAGCATTTT
CASSPYRDQPQHF
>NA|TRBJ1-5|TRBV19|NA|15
TGTGCCAGTAGTATGGGGCGGGATAGCAATCAGCCCCAGCATTTT
CASSMGRDSNQPQHF
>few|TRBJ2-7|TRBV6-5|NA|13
TGTGCCAGCAGTCGGGACAACTCCTACGAGCAGTACTTC
CASSRDNSYEQYF
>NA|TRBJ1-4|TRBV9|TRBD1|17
TGTGCCAGCAGCGTAGGGGCCACAGGGGTGATGGAGGAAAAACTGTTTTTT
CASSVGATGVMEEKLFF
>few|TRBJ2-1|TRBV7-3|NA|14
TGTGCCAGCAGCTTAGGGACTGCGCGCAATGAGCAGTTCTTC
CASSLGTARNEQFF
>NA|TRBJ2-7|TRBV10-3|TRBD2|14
TGTGCCATCAGTGAAGTAACCCCGGGGGGCGAGCAGTACTTC
CAISEVTPGGEQYF
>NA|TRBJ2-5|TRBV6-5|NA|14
TGTGCCAGCAGTTCCGGGACTTCGGAAGAGACCCAGTACTTC
CASSSGTSEETQYF
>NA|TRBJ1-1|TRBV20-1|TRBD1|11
TGCAGTGCTGCCGGGACAGAAGAAGCTTTCTTT
CSAAGTEEAFF
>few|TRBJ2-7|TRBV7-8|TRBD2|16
TGTGCCAGCAGCTCATCGACTAGCGGGAGTGTATACGAGCAGTACTTC
CASSSSTSGSVYEQYF
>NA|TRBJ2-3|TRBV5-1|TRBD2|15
TGCGCCAGCAGCGAACTAGCGGGGGGAACAGATACGCAGTATTTT
CASSELAGGTDTQYF
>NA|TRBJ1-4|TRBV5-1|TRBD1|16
TGCGCCAGCAGCCCTGTACAGGGGGGAAGAAATGAAAAACTGTTTTTT
CASSPVQGGRNEKLFF
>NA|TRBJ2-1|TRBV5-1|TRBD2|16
TGCGCCAGCAGCTCGCGTCTAGCGGGAGGTTACAATGAGCAGTTCTTC
CASSSRLAGGYNEQFF
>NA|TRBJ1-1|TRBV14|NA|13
TGTGCCAGCAGGACCGGGGTGAACACTGAAGCTTTCTTT
CASRTGVNTEAFF
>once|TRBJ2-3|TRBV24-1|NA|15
TGTGCCACCAGTGAGGGCAGTTTTGGCACAGATACGCAGTATTTT
CATSEGSFGTDTQYF
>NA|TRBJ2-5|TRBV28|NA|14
TGTGCCAGCAGCCCTGGCGGAGCTCAAGAGACCCAGTACTTC
CASSPGGAQETQYF
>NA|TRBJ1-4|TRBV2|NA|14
TGTGCCAGCATTTCACAGGGAAGATGGGAAAAACTGTTTTTT
CASISQGRWEKLFF
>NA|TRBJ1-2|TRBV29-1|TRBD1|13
TGCAGCGTCCGGATAGGGGGCGGTGATGGCTACACCTTC
CSVRIGGGDGYTF
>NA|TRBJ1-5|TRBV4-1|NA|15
TGCGCCAGCAGCCAAGATAGTGTAAACGGTCAGCCCCAGCATTTT
CASSQDSVNGQPQHF
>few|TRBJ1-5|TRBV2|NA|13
TGTGCCAGCAGTGCGGCGGGCAATCAGCCCCAGCATTTT
CASSAAGNQPQHF
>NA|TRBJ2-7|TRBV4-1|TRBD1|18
TGCGCCAGCAGCCAAGAAAGTAAGGGGGCGTTCGGGTCCTACGAGCAGTACTTC
CASSQESKGAFGSYEQYF
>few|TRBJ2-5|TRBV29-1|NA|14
TGCAGCGTTGACAAGGGGCGGGGAGGAGAGACCCAGTACTTC
CSVDKGRGGETQYF
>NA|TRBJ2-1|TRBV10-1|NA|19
TGCGCCAGCAGTGAGAGGTACAGGGTCCTGGGTATTGGAGCGTGTGAGCAGTTCTTC
CASSERYRVLGIGACEQFF
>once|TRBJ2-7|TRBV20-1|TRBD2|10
TGCAGTGTCAGCGGGAACAAGCAGTACTTC
CSVSGNKQYF
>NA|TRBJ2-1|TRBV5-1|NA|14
TGCGCCAGCAGCCACAGGACGGACAACAATGAGCAGTTCTTC
CASSHRTDNNEQFF
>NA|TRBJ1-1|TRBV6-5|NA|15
TGTGCCAGCAGTTACGCAGGGTCCACAAGGCTGGTAGCTTTCTTT
CASSYAGSTRLVAFF
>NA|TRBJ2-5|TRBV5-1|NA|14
TGCGCCAGCTGTCTCGGGACATCCGAAGAGACCCAGTACTTC
CASCLGTSEETQYF
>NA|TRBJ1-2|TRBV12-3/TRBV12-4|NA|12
TGTGCCAGCAGTTTTGGGCAGAATGGCTACACCTTC
CASSFGQNGYTF
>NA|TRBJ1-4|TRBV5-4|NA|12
TGTGCCAGCAGCCCGCCGGGTGGGAAACTGTTTTTT
CASSPPGGKLFF
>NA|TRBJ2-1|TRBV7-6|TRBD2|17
TGTGCCAGCAGCCACCCCAATAGCGGGAGGGGGGACAATGAGCAGTTCTTC
CASSHPNSGRGDNEQFF
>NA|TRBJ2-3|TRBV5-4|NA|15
TGTGCCAGCAGCTCGAAGACTGGGAGCACAGATACGCAGTATTTT
CASSSKTGSTDTQYF
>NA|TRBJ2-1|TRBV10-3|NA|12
TGTGCCATCAGTGAGGTGGCGGATGAGCAGTTCTTC
CAISEVADEQFF
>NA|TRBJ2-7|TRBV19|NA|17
TGTGCCAGTAGTATCTTACCTGGGCAGGTCGGCTCCTACGAGCAGTACTTC
CASSILPGQVGSYEQYF
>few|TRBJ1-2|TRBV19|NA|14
TGTGCCAGTACTTCGATTCGGCAGGCCGTTGGCTACACCTTC
CASTSIRQAVGYTF
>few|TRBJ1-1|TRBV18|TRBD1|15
TGTGCCAGCTCACTGGGACAGGGGGCGAACACTGAAGCTTTCTTT
CASSLGQGANTEAFF
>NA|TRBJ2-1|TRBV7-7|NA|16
TGTGCTAGCAGCCAGACAGGAGGAGCGGCTTACAATGAGCAGTTCTTC
CASSQTGGAAYNEQFF
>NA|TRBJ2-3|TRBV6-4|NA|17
TGTGCCAGCAGGCAAACTAGGGGAGGATCGGGCACAGATACGCAGTATTTT
CASRQTRGGSGTDTQYF
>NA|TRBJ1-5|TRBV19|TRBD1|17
TGTGCCAGTAGACGGGGGACAGGCTTACATAGCAATCAGCCCCAGCATTTT
CASRRGTGLHSNQPQHF
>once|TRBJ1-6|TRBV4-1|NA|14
TGCGCCAGCAGCCAAGATCAGTTGAATTCACCCCTCCACTTT
CASSQDQLNSPLHF
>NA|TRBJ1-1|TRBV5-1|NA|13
TGCGCCAGCAGCTTGGAGGGGCCCACTGAAGCTTTCTTT
CASSLEGPTEAFF
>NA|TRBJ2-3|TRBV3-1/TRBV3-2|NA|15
TGTGCCAGCAGCCACCTCAGGGGTAGCTCAGATACGCAGTATTTT
CASSHLRGSSDTQYF
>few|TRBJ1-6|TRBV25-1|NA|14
TGTGCCAGCAGTACCGGGACTGTGTATTCACCCCTCCACTTT
CASSTGTVYSPLHF
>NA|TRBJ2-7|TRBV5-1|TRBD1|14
TGCGCCAGCAGCTCGACAGGGGGCTTATACGAGCAGTACTTC
CASSSTGGLYEQYF
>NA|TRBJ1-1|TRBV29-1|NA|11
TGCAGCGTTGGGGAGGACACTGAAGCTTTCTTT
CSVGEDTEAFF
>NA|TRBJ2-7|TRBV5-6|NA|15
TGTGCCAGCAGCAGCCTGGACGGGGGTCACTACGAGCAGTACTTC
CASSSLDGGHYEQYF
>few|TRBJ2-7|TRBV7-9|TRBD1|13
TGTGCCAGCAGCTCGGGACAGGGCCCCGAGCAGTACTTC
CASSSGQGPEQYF
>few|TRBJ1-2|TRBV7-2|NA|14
TGTGCCAGCAGCAAGCCGCCATATTCAGGCGGCTACACCTTC
CASSKPPYSGGYTF
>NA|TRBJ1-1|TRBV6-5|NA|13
TGTGCCAGCAGGCTGGCCCTGAACACTGAAGCTTTCTTT
CASRLALNTEAFF
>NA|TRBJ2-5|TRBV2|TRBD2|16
TGTGCCAGCCGCGGCTTAGGAGCGGGGGCTCAAGAGACCCAGTACTTC
CASRGLGAGAQETQYF
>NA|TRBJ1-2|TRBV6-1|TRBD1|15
TGTGCCAGCAGTGATGGGGGACAGAATAACTATGGCTACACCTTC
CASSDGGQNNYGYTF
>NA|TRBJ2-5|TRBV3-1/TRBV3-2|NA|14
TGTGCCAGCAGCCAAGGAGTAGGGGAACGGGCCCAGTACTTC
CASSQGVGERAQYF
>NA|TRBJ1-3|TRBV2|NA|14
TGTGCCAGCAGTGAGTATAGCTCTGGAAACACCATATATTTT
CASSEYSSGNTIYF
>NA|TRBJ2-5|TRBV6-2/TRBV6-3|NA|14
TGTGCCAGCAGTTACTCTAGCGGACAAGAGACCCAGTACTTC
CASSYSSGQETQYF